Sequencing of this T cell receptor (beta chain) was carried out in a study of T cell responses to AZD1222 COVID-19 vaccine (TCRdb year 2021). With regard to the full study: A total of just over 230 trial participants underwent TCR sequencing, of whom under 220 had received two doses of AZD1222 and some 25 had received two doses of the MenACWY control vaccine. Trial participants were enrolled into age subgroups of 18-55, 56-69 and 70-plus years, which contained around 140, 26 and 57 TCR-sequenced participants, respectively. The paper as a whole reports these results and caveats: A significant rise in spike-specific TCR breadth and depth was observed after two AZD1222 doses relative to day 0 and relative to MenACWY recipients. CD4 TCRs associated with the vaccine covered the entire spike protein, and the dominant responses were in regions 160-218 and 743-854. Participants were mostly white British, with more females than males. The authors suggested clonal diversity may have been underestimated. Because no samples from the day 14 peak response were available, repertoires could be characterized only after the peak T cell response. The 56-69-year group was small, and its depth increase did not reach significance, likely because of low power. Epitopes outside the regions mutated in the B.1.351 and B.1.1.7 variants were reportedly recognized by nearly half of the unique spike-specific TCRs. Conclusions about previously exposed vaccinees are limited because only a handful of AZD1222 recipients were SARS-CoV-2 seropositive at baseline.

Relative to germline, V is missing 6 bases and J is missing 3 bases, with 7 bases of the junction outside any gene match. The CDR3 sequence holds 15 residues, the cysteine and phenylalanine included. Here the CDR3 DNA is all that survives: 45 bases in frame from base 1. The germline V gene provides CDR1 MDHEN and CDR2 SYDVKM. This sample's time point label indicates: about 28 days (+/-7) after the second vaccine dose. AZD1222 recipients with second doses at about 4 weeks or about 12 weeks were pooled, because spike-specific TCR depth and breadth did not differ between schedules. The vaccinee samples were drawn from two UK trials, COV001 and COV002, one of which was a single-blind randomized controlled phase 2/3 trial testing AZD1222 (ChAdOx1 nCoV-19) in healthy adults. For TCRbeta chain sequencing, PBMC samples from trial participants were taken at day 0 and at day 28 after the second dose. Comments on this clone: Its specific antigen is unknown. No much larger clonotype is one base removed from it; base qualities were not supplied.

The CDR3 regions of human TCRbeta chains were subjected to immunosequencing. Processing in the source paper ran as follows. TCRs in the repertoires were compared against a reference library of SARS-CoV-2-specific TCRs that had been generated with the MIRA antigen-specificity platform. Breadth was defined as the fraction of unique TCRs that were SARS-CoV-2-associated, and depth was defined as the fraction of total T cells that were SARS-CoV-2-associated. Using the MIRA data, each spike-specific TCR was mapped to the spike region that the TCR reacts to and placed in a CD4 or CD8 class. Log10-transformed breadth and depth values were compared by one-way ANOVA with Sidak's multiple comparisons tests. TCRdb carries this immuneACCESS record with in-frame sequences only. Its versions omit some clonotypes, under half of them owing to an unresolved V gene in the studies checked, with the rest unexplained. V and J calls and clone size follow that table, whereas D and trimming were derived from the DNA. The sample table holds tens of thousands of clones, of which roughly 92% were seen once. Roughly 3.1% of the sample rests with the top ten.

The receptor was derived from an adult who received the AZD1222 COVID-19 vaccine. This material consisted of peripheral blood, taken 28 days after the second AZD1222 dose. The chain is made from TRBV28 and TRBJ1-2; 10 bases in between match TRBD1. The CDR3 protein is CASSTPTGGDYGYTF. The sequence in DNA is TGTGCCAGCAGCACTCCGACAGGGGGCGACTATGGCTACACCTTC.